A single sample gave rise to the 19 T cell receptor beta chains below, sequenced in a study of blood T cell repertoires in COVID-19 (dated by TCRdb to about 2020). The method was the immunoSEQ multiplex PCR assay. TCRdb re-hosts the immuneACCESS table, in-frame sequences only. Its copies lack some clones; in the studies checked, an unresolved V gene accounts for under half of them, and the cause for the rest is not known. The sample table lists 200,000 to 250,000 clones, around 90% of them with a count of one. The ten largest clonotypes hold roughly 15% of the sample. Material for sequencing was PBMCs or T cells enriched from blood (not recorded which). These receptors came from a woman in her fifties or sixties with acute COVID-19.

The DNA for the CDR3 is TGTGCCAGCAGTTTACGGGACTTTTCCTCCTTTGCAGATACGCAGTATTTT. Its translation: CASSLRDFSSFADTQYF. The chain recombines TRBV27 with TRBJ2-3, with D possibly matching TRBD2 (6 bases). With 2 bases removed from V and 4 bases from J, the gap between germline ends came to 19 bases. Germline CDR1 reads MNHEY; CDR2 reads SMNVEV (reference sequence). This CDR3 has 17 residues.

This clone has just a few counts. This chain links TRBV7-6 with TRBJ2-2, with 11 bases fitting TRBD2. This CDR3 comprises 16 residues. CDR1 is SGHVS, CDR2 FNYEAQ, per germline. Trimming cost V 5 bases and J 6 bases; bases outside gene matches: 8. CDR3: CASSGISGRGSGELFF. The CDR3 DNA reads TGTGCCAGCAGCGGGATTAGCGGGAGGGGATCCGGGGAGCTGTTTTTT.

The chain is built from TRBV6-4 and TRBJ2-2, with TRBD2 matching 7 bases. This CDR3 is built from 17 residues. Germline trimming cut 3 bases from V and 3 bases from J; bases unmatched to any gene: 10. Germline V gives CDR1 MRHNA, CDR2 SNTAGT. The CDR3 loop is CASSDPGWAGDTGELFF. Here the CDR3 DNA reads TGTGCCAGCAGTGATCCAGGGTGGGCGGGGGACACCGGGGAGCTGTTTTTT.

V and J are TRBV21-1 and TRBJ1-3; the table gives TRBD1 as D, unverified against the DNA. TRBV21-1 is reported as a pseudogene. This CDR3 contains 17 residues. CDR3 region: CASSSRQGPTSGNTIYF. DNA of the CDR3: TGTGCCAGCAGCAGCAGACAGGGGCCAACCTCTGGAAACACCATATATTTT.

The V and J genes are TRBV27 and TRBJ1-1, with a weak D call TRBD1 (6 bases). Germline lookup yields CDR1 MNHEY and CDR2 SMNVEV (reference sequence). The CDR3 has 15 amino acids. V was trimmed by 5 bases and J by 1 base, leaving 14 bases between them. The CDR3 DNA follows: TGTGCCAGCAGTCGGCCCGGGACATCGAACACTGAAGCTTTCTTT. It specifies CASSRPGTSNTEAFF.

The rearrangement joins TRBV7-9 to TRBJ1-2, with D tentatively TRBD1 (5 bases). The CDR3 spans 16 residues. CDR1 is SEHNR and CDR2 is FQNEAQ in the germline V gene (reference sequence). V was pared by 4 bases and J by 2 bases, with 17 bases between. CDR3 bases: TGTGCCAGCAGCTCCCGCCTAACAGGTCCCAACTATGGCTACACCTTC. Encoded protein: CASSSRLTGPNYGYTF. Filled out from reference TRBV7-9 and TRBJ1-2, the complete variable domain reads DTGVSQNPRHKITKRGQNVTFRCDPISEHNRLYWYRQTLGQGPEFLTYFQNEAQLEKSRLLSDRFSAERPKGSFSTLEIQRTEQGDSAMYLCASSSRLTGPNYGYTFGSGTRLTVV.

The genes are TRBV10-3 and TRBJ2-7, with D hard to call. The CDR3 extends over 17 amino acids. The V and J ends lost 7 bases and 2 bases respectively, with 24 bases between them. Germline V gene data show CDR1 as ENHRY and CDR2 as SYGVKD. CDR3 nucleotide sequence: TGTGCCATCATCCCAGCCCAATGGGCAGAAACAACCTACGAGCAGTACTTC. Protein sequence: CAIIPAQWAETTYEQYF.

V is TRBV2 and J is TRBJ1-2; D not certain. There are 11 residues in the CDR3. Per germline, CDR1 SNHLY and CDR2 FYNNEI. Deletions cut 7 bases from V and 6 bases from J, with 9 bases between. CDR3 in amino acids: CASKERDGYTF. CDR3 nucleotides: TGTGCCAGCAAAGAGAGGGATGGCTACACCTTC.

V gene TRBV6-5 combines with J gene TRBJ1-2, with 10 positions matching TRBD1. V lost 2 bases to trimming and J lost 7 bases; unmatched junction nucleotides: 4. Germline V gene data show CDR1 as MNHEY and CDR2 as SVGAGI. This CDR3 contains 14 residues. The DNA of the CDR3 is TGTGCCAGCAGTTACCGATGGACAGGGGGTGGCTACACCTTC. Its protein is CASSYRWTGGGYTF.

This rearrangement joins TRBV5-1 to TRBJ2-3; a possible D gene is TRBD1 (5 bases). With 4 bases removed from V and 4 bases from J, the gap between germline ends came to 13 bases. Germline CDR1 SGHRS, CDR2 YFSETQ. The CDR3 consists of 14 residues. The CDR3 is CASSPGVGADTQYF. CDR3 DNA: TGCGCCAGCAGCCCTGGGGTAGGGGCAGATACGCAGTATTTT.

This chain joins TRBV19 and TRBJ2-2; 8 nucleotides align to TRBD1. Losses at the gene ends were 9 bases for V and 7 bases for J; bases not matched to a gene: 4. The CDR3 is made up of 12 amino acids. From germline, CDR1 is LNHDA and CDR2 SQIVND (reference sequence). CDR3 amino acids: CASTDRDGELFF. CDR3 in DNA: TGTGCCAGCACGGACAGGGACGGGGAGCTGTTTTTT.

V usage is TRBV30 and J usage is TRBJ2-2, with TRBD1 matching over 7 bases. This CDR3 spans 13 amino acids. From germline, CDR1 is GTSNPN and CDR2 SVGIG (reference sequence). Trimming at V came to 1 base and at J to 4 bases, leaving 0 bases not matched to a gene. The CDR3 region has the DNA TGTGCCTGGAGTGGACAGGGCACCGGGGAGCTGTTTTTT. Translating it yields CAWSGQGTGELFF.

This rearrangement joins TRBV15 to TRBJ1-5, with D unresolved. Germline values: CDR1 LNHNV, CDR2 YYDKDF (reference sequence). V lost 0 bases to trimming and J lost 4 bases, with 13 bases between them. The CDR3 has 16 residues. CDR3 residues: CATSRDRESGNQPQHF. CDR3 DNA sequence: TGTGCCACCAGCAGAGATAGAGAGTCGGGAAATCAGCCCCAGCATTTT.

Here the CDR3 reads CAGLTYPKISNQPQHF. CDR3 nucleotide sequence: TGTGCCGGGTTGACATACCCCAAAATTAGCAATCAGCCCCAGCATTTT. This rearrangement joins TRBV30 to TRBJ1-5; D is unresolved. Germline assignment: CDR1 GTSNPN and CDR2 SVGIG (reference sequence). Trimming cost V 8 bases and J 0 bases, with 20 bases left between them. CDR3 length: 16 amino acids.

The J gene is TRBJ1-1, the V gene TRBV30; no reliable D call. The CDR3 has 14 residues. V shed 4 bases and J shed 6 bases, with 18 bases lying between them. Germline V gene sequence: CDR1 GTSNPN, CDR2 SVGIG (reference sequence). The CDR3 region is CAWTGRRGIAEAFF. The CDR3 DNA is TGTGCCTGGACTGGACGACGGGGTATAGCTGAAGCTTTCTTT.

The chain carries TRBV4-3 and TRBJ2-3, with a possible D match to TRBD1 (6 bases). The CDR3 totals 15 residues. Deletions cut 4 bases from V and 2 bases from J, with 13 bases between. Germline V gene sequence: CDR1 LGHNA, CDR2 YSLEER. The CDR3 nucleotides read TGCGCCAGCAGCCTAGGGACAACGCTCACAGATACGCAGTATTTT. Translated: CASSLGTTLTDTQYF.

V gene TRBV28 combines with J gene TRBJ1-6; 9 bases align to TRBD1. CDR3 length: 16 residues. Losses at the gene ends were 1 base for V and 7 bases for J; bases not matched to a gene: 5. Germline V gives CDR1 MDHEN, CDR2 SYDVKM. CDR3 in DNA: TGTGCCAGCAGTTTATATCGGGACAGGGTCAATTCACCCCTCCACTTT. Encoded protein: CASSLYRDRVNSPLHF.

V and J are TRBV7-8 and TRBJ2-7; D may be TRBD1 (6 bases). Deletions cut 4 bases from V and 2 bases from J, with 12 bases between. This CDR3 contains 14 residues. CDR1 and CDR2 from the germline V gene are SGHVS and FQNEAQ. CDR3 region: CASSWQGTTYEQYF. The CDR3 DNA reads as TGTGCCAGCAGCTGGCAGGGGACGACCTACGAGCAGTACTTC.

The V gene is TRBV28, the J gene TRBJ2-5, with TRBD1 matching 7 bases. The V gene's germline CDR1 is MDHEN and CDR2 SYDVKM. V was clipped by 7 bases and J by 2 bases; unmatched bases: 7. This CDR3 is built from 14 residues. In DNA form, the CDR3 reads TGTGCCAGCACTCGCGGACAGGCACAAGAGACCCAGTACTTC. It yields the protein CASTRGQAQETQYF. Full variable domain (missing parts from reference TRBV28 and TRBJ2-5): DVKVTQSSRYLVKRTGEKVFLECVQDMDHENMFWYRQDPGLGLRLIYFSYDVKMKEKGDIPEGYSVSREKKERFSLILESASTNQTSMYLCASTRGQAQETQYFGPGTRLLVL.